These T cell receptor beta chains were read from a single sample in a study of T cells in Graves' hyperthyroidism and ophthalmopathy. TCRdb processed the multiplex PCR reads anew with MiXCR; each CDR3 protein has one entry. The sample lists around 360,000 distinct CDR3 sequences; roughly 15% were seen once. The specimen sequenced was blood. The source is a woman between 55 and 75 years old with Graves' ophthalmopathy. CDR3s include the opening cysteine and the closing phenylalanine or tryptophan. The order of the fields is V gene, J gene, clone size, D gene, CDR3 protein, CDR3 DNA. A D gene is named only where the DNA matches it firmly. Where a row states a size, it is once, few, many or the class of an expanded clone; other rows omit it.

>TRBV20-1|TRBJ2-5|many|TRBD2
CSAVPGLAGVLETQYF
TGCAGTGCTGTACCGGGACTAGCGGGAGTTTTAGAGACCCAGTACTTC
>TRBV18|TRBJ2-1|many|TRBD1
CASSPTGGANNEQFF
TGTGCCAGCTCACCCACAGGGGGCGCGAACAATGAGCAGTTCTTC
>TRBV7-2|TRBJ1-1|many|TRBD1
CASSPWTGANTEAFF
TGTGCCAGCAGCCCCTGGACAGGGGCTAACACTGAAGCTTTCTTT
>TRBV4-1|TRBJ1-4|NA|NA
CASRQEGGTNEKLFF
TGCGCCAGCCGCCAAGAGGGGGGAACGAATGAAAAACTGTTTTTT
>TRBV7-9|TRBJ2-1|many|TRBD2
CASSLSAGGPNEQFF
TGTGCCAGCAGCTTATCTGCGGGAGGGCCGAATGAGCAGTTCTTC
>TRBV28|TRBJ2-2|many|NA
CASSLVLALAKNTGELFF
TGTGCCAGCAGTTTGGTCTTGGCCCTTGCGAAGAACACCGGGGAGCTGTTTTTT
>TRBV29-1|TRBJ2-7|many|TRBD2
CSVERVAGSYEQYF
TGCAGCGTTGAAAGGGTAGCGGGGTCCTACGAGCAGTACTTC
>TRBV20-1|TRBJ2-1|NA|TRBD2
CSADLAGVYNEQFF
TGCAGTGCTGACCTAGCGGGAGTATACAATGAGCAGTTCTTC
>TRBV20-1|TRBJ2-2|NA|NA
CSARIEGGAGTGELFF
TGCAGTGCTAGGATCGAGGGGGGGGCGGGCACCGGGGAGCTGTTTTTT
>TRBV27|TRBJ1-6|many|NA
CASSPRGYNSPLHF
TGTGCCAGCAGCCCCCGGGGATATAATTCACCCCTCCACTTT
>TRBV27|TRBJ2-3|many|NA
CASIVEGDTDTQYF
TGTGCCAGCATCGTGGAGGGTGACACAGATACGCAGTATTTT
>TRBV2|TRBJ2-3|many|NA
CASSGLVASDTQYF
TGTGCCAGCAGTGGTTTGGTAGCCTCAGATACGCAGTATTTT
>TRBV28|TRBJ2-7|NA|TRBD2
CASSTGTSGSEQYF
TGTGCCAGCAGTACCGGGACTAGCGGGAGCGAGCAGTACTTC
>TRBV7-9|TRBJ1-5|many|TRBD1
CASSLATGGVGGNQPQHF
TGTGCCAGCAGCTTAGCTACAGGGGGCGTCGGTGGCAATCAGCCCCAGCATTTT
>TRBV19|TRBJ1-5|many|NA
CASSTRTGPREPQHF
TGTGCCAGTAGTACCCGGACGGGACCTAGGGAGCCCCAGCATTTT
>TRBV19|TRBJ2-3|NA|NA
CASRREKMVRSDTQYF
TGTGCCAGTAGGAGGGAGAAAATGGTGAGGTCAGATACGCAGTATTTT
>TRBV6-2/TRBV6-3|TRBJ1-1|once|TRBD1
CASSLQGFEAFF
TGTGCCAGCAGTTTACAGGGGTTTGAAGCTTTCTTT
>TRBV27|TRBJ2-5|NA|TRBD1
CASSRQGADETQYF
TGTGCCAGCAGCCGACAGGGGGCAGACGAGACCCAGTACTTC
>TRBV24-1|TRBJ2-5|NA|NA
CAAGNGAPETQYF
TGTGCCGCCGGAAACGGGGCGCCAGAGACCCAGTACTTC
>TRBV5-6|TRBJ2-3|many|TRBD2
CASSWTSGRWALDTQYF
TGTGCCAGCAGCTGGACTAGCGGGAGATGGGCCCTAGATACGCAGTATTTT
>TRBV24-1|TRBJ2-3|few|TRBD2
CATSGASGSTDTQYF
TGTGCCACCAGTGGGGCTAGCGGGAGCACAGATACGCAGTATTTT
>TRBV6-1|TRBJ2-1|many|TRBD2
CASTRSGKGYNEQFF
TGTGCCAGCACCCGTAGCGGGAAAGGCTACAATGAGCAGTTCTTC
>TRBV7-2|TRBJ2-3|many|TRBD2
CASSLATGTRKTDTQYF
TGTGCCAGCAGCTTAGCTACGGGGACTAGAAAAACAGATACGCAGTATTTT
>TRBV29-1|TRBJ1-1|once|NA
CSVGIGTTEAFF
TGCAGCGTTGGAATAGGGACCACTGAAGCTTTCTTT
>TRBV5-6|TRBJ1-1|many|NA
CASSLVPAGVNTEAFF
TGTGCCAGCAGCTTGGTACCGGCGGGGGTGAACACTGAAGCTTTCTTT
>TRBV2|TRBJ2-7|many|TRBD2
CASTERDSYEQYF
TGTGCCAGCACGGAGCGGGACTCCTACGAGCAGTACTTC
>TRBV15|TRBJ2-1|many|TRBD2
CATDRGGAGVGNEQFF
TGTGCCACCGATCGCGGCGGGGCGGGAGTTGGGAATGAGCAGTTCTTC
>TRBV19|TRBJ2-7|NA|TRBD2
CASSITSGIYEQYF
TGTGCCAGTAGTATTACTAGCGGGATCTATGAGCAGTACTTC
>TRBV5-1|TRBJ2-3|many|NA
CASSLARGLTDTQYF
TGCGCCAGCAGCTTGGCGCGGGGGCTCACAGATACGCAGTATTTT
>TRBV28|TRBJ2-7|NA|NA
CASSPFQGLNYEQYF
TGTGCCAGCAGCCCCTTCCAGGGATTAAACTACGAGCAGTACTTC
>TRBV5-1|TRBJ2-7|NA|TRBD2
CASSWVSGRAYEQYF
TGCGCCAGCAGCTGGGTTAGCGGGAGGGCCTACGAGCAGTACTTC
>TRBV7-9|TRBJ1-2|NA|NA
CASSLGAGYTF
TGTGCCAGCAGCTTGGGGGCTGGCTACACCTTC